This paragraph reports one T cell receptor beta chain. Its antigen is undetermined. The sample originates from a study of T cells in Graves' hyperthyroidism and ophthalmopathy. As for the study in general: Peripheral blood sampling occurred at initial diagnosis, before any treatment. Broader study findings: The model identified upcoming ophthalmopathy a median about six months ahead of onset.

The CDR3 regions of TCR beta were amplified from RNA transcripts. Researchers ran a first-round RT-PCR on the TCR CDR3 using the HTBI primer set. TCRdb fed the multiplex PCR reads into MiXCR, producing one record per CDR3 protein. The sample holds around 340,000 distinct CDR3 sequences, around 16% seen once. Graves' hyperthyroidism without ophthalmopathy progression within 18 months was termed stable. Patients aged 18 to 65 with hyperthyroidism were newly diagnosed, with duration under 2 months. CDR1 and CDR2 (germline): LNHDA, SQIVND (reference sequence). The CDR3 extends over 15 amino acids. Trimming left V 6 bases short and J 8 bases short, with 17 bases between.

The receptor was derived from a young man with Graves' hyperthyroidism. Input material: blood. V usage is TRBV19 and J usage is TRBJ1-6, with D possibly TRBD1 on 5 matching bases. The CDR3 DNA follows: TGTGCCAGTAGCGGAGGGGTGGGTGATTATTCACCCCTCCACTTT. Amino acid sequence: CASSGGVGDYSPLHF.